This T cell receptor (beta chain) was documented in a study of cytomegalovirus exposure and HLA in healthy donors. The CDR3 is 16 residues long. Germline assignment: CDR1 SGHAT and CDR2 FQNNGV. V lost 5 bases to trimming and J lost 9 bases; unmatched junction nucleotides: 14. The primer mix had 60 Vbeta and 13 Jbeta primers. Profiled with immunoSEQ multiplex PCR; TCRdb holds only in-frame clones, not every one. Among about 180,000 clones listed, 65% to 85% were seen once. The sample consisted of PBMCs. This sequence joins TRBV11-2 and TRBJ2-1; 9 nucleotides agree with TRBD1. The receptor was derived from a girl aged 10 to 17 in good health and CMV-seropositive. DNA of the CDR3: TGTGCCAGCAGCGATAATGGAGGGACAGGGAAGACTGAGCAGTTCTTC. Translating gives CASSDNGGTGKTEQFF.